This T cell receptor beta chain came from a study of T cells in Graves' hyperthyroidism and ophthalmopathy. Study-wide results and limits: Onset of ophthalmopathy came a median roughly 6.9 months after the model predicted it.

A single count supports this clonotype. Its specificity is unknown. When ophthalmopathy did not progress within 18 months, Graves' hyperthyroidism was considered stable. Patients between 18 and 65 years old had hyperthyroidism, newly diagnosed and lasting under 2 months. There were TCR beta CDR3 regions amplified from RNA transcripts. Researchers ran a first-round RT-PCR on the TCR CDR3 using the HTBI primer set. TCRdb analysed the multiplex PCR reads with MiXCR anew, one entry per CDR3 protein. Here the sample spans some 720,000 distinct CDR3 sequences, around 17% being singletons. Per the germline V gene, CDR1 is MNHEY and CDR2 is SMNVEV (reference sequence). Unmatched junction bases numbered 8, after V lost 5 bases and J lost 4 bases. The CDR3 sequence is 15 residues long.

The V gene is TRBV27, the J gene TRBJ2-7; TRBD1 aligns across 10 bases. The TCR was taken from a man aged 18-30 years with Graves' hyperthyroidism. What was sequenced was blood. CDR3 region: CASSGSGTGVYEQYF. CDR3 nucleotides: TGTGCCAGCAGTGGTTCCGGGACAGGGGTTTACGAGCAGTACTTC.